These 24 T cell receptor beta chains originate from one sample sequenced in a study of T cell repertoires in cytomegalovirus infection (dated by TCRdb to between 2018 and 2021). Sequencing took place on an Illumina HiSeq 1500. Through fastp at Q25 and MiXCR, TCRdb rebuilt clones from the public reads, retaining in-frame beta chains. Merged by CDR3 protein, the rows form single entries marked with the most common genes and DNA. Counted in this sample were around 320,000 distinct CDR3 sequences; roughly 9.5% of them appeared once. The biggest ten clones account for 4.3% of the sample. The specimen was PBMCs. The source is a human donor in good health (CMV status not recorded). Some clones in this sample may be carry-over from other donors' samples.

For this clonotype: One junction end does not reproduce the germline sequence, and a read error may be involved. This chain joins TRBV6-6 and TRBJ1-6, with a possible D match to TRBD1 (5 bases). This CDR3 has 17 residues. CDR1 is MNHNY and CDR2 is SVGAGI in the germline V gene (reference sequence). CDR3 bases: TGTGCCAGCAGTTACGCCCCCGCAGGGTCCAATAATTCGCCCCTCCACTTT. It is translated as CASSYAPAGSNNSPLHF.

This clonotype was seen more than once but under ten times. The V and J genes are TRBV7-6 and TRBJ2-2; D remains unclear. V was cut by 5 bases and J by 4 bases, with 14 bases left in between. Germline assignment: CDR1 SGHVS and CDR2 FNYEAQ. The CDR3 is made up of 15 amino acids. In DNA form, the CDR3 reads TGTGCCAGCAGCATGACCTGGGGAAGCACCGGGGAGCTGTTTTTT. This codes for CASSMTWGSTGELFF.

In nucleotides, the CDR3 is TGCAGCGTTGACAGGGGAGGTAACGAGCAGTACTTC. This gives the protein CSVDRGGNEQYF. This chain links TRBV29-1 with TRBJ2-7; D may correspond to TRBD1 or TRBD2 (6 bases each). Trimming removed 3 bases at V and 5 bases at J, with 11 bases between. The CDR3 sequence is 12 residues long. Germline V gene sequence: CDR1 SQVTM, CDR2 ANQGSEA.

In DNA form, the CDR3 reads TGTGCCAGCAGTTGGACTAGCACCGGGGAGCTGTTTTTT. Translating it yields CASSWTSTGELFF. This rearrangement joins TRBV6-2 or TRBV6-3 to TRBJ2-2; 7 bases are a match to TRBD2. The CDR3 spans 13 residues. Germline V CDR1 and CDR2: MNHEY, SVGEGT. The V and J ends lost 4 bases and 4 bases, in that order; junction bases with no gene match: 0.

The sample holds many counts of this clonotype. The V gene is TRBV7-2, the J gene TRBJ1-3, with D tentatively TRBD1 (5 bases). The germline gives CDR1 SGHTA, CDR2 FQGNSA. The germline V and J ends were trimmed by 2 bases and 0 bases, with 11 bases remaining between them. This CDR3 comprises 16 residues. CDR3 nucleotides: TGTGCCAGCAGCTTAACCCCCGGGGGCTCTGGAAACACCATATATTTT. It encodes CASSLTPGGSGNTIYF. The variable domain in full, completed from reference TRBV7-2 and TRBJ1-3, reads GAGVSQSPSNKVTEKGKDVELRCDPISGHTALYWYRQSLGQGLEFLIYFQGNSAPDKSGLPSDRFSAERTGGSVSTLTIQRTQQEDSAVYLCASSLTPGGSGNTIYFGEGSWLTVV.

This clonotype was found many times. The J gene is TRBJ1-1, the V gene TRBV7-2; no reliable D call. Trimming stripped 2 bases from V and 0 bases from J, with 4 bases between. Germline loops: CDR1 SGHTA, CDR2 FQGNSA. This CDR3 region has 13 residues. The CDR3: CASSLMMNTEAFF. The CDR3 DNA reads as TGTGCCAGCAGCTTAATGATGAACACTGAAGCTTTCTTT.

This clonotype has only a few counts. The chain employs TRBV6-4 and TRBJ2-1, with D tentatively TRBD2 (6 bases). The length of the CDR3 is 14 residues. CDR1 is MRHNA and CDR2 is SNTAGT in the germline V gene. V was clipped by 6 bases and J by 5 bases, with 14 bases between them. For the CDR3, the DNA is TGTGCCAGCAGCCGGGAGTTAAACGACAATGAGCAGTTCTTC. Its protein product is CASSRELNDNEQFF.

The CDR3 sequence is CASSLIEVSGEQYF. CDR3 bases: TGTGCCAGCAGTTTAATTGAGGTGTCGGGCGAGCAGTACTTC. The chain employs TRBV12-3 or TRBV12-4 and TRBJ2-7, with no clear D. The CDR3 is made up of 14 amino acids. V lost 2 bases, J lost 6 bases, and 14 bases lay in between.

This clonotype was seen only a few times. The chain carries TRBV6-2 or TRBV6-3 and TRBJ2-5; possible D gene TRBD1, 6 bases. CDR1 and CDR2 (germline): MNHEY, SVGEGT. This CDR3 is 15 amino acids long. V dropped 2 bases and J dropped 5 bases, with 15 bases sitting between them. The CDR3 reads CASSYPNRVSETQYF. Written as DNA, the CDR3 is TGTGCCAGCAGTTACCCCAACAGGGTTTCGGAGACCCAGTACTTC.

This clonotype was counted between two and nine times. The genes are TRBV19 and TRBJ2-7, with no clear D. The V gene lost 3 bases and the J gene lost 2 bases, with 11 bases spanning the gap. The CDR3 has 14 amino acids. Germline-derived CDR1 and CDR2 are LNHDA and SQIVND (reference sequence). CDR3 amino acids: CASSIGGLPYEQYF. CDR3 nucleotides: TGTGCCAGTAGTATCGGCGGTTTACCCTACGAGCAGTACTTC.

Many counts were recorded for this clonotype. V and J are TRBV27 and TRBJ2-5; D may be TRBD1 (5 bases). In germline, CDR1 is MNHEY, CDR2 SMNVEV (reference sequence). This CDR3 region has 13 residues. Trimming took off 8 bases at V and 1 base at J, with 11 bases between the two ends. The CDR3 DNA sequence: TGTGCCAGCTGGGGCCAGGGCCAAGAGACCCAGTACTTC. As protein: CASWGQGQETQYF.

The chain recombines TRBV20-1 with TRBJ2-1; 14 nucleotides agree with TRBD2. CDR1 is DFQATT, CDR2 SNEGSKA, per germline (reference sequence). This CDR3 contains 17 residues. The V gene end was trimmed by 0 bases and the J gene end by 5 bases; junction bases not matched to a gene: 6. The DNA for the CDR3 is TGCAGTGCTAGAGATCGGGGACTAGCGGGAGTCCACAATGAGCAGTTCTTC. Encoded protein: CSARDRGLAGVHNEQFF.

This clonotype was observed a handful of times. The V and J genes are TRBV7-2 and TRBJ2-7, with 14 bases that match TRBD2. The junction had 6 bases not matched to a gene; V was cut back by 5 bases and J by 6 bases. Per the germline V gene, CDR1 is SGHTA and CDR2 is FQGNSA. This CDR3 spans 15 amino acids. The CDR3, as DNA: TGTGCCAGCAGCCCTCCGGGACTAGCGGGAGCCGAGCAGTACTTC. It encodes CASSPPGLAGAEQYF.

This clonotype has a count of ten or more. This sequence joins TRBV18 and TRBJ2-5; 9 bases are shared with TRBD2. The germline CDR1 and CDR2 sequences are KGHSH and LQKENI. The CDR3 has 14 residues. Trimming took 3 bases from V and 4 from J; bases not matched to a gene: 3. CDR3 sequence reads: CASSPRAGGETQYF. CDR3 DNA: TGTGCCAGCTCACCTCGAGCGGGGGGAGAGACCCAGTACTTC.

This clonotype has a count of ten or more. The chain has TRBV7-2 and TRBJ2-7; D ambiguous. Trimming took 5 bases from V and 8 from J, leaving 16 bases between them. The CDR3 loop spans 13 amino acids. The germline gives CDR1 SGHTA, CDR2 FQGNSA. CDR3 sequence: CASSRSPEKQQYF. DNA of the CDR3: TGTGCCAGCAGCCGAAGCCCGGAGAAACAGCAGTACTTC.

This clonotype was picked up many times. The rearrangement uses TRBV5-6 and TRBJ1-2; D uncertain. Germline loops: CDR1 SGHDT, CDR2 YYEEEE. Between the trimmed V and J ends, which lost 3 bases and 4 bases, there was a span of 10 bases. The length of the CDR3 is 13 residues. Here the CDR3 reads CASSSSIPYGYTF. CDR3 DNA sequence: TGTGCCAGCAGCTCCTCGATCCCCTATGGCTACACCTTC.

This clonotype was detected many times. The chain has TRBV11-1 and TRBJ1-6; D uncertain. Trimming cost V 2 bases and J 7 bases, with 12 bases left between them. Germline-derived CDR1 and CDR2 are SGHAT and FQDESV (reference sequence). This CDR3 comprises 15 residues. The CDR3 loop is CASSLRPGRNSPLHF. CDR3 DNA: TGTGCCAGCAGCTTAAGGCCGGGTCGGAATTCACCCCTCCACTTT.

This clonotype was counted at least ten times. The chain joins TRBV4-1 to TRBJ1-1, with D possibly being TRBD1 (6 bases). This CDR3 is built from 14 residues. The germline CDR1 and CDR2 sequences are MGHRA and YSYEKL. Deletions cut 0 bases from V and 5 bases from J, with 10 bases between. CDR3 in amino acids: CASSQDQGRTEAFF. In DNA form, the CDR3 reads TGCGCCAGCAGCCAAGATCAGGGGCGGACTGAAGCTTTCTTT.

The CDR3 sequence is CASSEGGRPPYEQYF. The CDR3 DNA reads TGTGCCAGCAGTGAAGGGGGGAGGCCCCCCTACGAGCAGTACTTC. The chain carries TRBV6-1 and TRBJ2-7, with TRBD2 as a possible D gene (6 bases). CDR1 is MNHNS and CDR2 is SASEGT in the germline V gene. V was cut by 1 base and J by 2 bases, with 12 bases left in between. This CDR3 comprises 15 residues.

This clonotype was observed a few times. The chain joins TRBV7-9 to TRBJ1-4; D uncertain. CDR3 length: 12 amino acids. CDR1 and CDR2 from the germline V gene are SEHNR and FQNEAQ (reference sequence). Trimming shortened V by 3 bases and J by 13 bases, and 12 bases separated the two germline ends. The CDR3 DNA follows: TGTGCCAGCAGCTTGGCTGAACAAGGACTGTTTTTT. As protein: CASSLAEQGLFF.

In DNA, the CDR3 is TGTGCCACCAGCAGAAGGTCATCGGGAGCTCAGCCCCAGCATTTT. Translated, it gives CATSRRSSGAQPQHF. This chain links TRBV15 with TRBJ1-5; D gene ambiguous. Trimming removed 2 bases from V and 6 bases from J, with 14 bases in between. CDR1 is LNHNV, CDR2 YYDKDF, per germline (reference sequence). The CDR3 is 15 residues long.

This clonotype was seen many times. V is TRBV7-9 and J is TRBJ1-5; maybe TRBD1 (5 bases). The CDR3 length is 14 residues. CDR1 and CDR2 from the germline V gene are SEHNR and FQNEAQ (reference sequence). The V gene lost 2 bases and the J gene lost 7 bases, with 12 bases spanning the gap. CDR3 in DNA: TGTGCCAGCAGCTTAAGCGGGGGAAGGCAGCCCCAGCATTTT. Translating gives CASSLSGGRQPQHF.

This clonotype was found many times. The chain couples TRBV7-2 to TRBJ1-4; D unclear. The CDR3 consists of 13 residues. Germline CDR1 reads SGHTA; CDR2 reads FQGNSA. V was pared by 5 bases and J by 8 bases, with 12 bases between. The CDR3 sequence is CASSTRGGEKLFF. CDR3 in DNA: TGTGCCAGCAGCACCCGAGGAGGAGAAAAACTGTTTTTT.

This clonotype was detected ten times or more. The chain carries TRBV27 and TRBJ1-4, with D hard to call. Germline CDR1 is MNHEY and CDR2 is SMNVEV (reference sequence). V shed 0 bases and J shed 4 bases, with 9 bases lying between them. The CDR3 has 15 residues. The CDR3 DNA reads TGTGCCAGCAGTTTATCTGGACCGGGTAATGAAAAACTGTTTTTT. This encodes CASSLSGPGNEKLFF.